The 32 T cell receptor beta chains reported below all come from one sample, sequenced in a study of T cells in Graves' hyperthyroidism and ophthalmopathy. Amplification targeted TCR beta CDR3 regions from RNA transcripts. HTBI primers were used for first-round RT-PCR of the TCR CDR3. One entry per CDR3 protein, called by TCRdb with MiXCR from the multiplex PCR reads. The sample carries some 690,000 distinct CDR3 sequences, roughly 17% recorded once. The source material was blood. The receptors here all came from a man over 45 with Graves' hyperthyroidism.

The count of this clonotype is one. The gene calls are TRBV6-2 or TRBV6-3 and TRBJ2-7; 8 nucleotides line up with TRBD2. Germline V gene data show CDR1 as MNHEY and CDR2 as SVGEGT. J was trimmed by 2 bases and V by 0 bases; bases with no gene match: 3. The CDR3 is made up of 15 amino acids. CDR3 bases: TGTGCCAGCAGTTACTCGACTAGCGCAACCTACGAGCAGTACTTC. This sequence encodes CASSYSTSATYEQYF.

This chain links TRBV7-2 with TRBJ2-2, with TRBD1 matching 8 bases. V lost 6 bases to trimming and J lost 5 bases; unmatched junction nucleotides: 8. CDR1 is SGHTA and CDR2 is FQGNSA in the germline V gene. This CDR3 spans 15 amino acids. CDR3 nucleotide sequence: TGTGCCAGCAGATCCCAGGGGGCGAGGACCGGGGAGCTGTTTTTT. It is translated as CASRSQGARTGELFF.

This clonotype was observed at least ten times. This chain joins TRBV11-3 and TRBJ2-2, with a possible D match to TRBD2 (5 bases). The V gene's germline CDR1 is SGHNT and CDR2 YENEEA. This CDR3 has 16 amino acids. Deletions cut 1 base from V and 6 bases from J, with 15 bases between. CDR3 DNA sequence: TGTGCCAGCAGCTTAGTTGGCGGACTCCCGCCCGGGGAGCTGTTTTTT. As protein: CASSLVGGLPPGELFF.

V gene TRBV7-2 combines with J gene TRBJ2-3, with 7 nucleotides matching TRBD2. Trimming at V came to 5 bases and at J to 1 base, leaving 6 bases not matched to a gene. This CDR3 has 15 residues. Germline V gives CDR1 SGHTA, CDR2 FQGNSA. CDR3 sequence reads: CASSPLALGTDTQYF. For the CDR3, the DNA is TGTGCCAGCAGCCCACTAGCGCTGGGCACAGATACGCAGTATTTT.

This clonotype came up many times. The chain employs TRBV27 and TRBJ1-1; weak D call: TRBD1 (6 bases). With 2 bases removed from V and 3 bases from J, the gap between germline ends came to 22 bases. There are 18 residues in the CDR3. Looked up from germline, CDR1 is MNHEY and CDR2 is SMNVEV (reference sequence). The CDR3 DNA reads as TGTGCCAGCAGTTTACGCCCTCGGGGGGCGCGGTGGTACACTGAAGCTTTCTTT. Translating it yields CASSLRPRGARWYTEAFF.

This chain connects TRBV29-1 to TRBJ2-3; TRBD1 matches at 7 bases. The CDR3 runs to 14 residues. CDR1 and CDR2 from the germline V gene are SQVTM and ANQGSEA. With 5 bases clipped from V and 3 bases from J, the junction kept 8 bases outside the gene matches. The CDR3 sequence: CSVRLDRITDTQYF. The CDR3 DNA reads as TGCAGCGTTAGATTGGACAGGATAACAGATACGCAGTATTTT.

Many counts were recorded for this clonotype. This chain links TRBV2 with TRBJ2-3; 7 bases line up with TRBD1. V was pared by 6 bases and J by 2 bases, with 8 bases of the junction left unmatched. The germline CDR1 and CDR2 sequences are SNHLY and FYNNEI. The CDR3 covers 15 residues. CDR3 nucleotides: TGTGCCAGCAGGGGGGACAGCGGAAACACAGATACGCAGTATTTT. Translated, it gives CASRGDSGNTDTQYF.

On this clonotype itself: Possible read error: a much larger clone is one base away. The V call is TRBV5-1, the J call TRBJ2-7; D not resolved. Germline CDR1 and CDR2: SGHRS and YFSETQ. This CDR3 is built from 19 residues. The CDR3 spells CTSSFVQASGSRSTYEQYF. CDR3 nucleotide sequence: TGCACCAGCAGCTTCGTTCAGGCCTCCGGTTCCAGATCCACCTACGAGCAGTACTTC.

This clonotype was counted only a few times. J is TRBJ2-3 and V is TRBV9; TRBD1 or TRBD2 may be the D gene (5 bases each). The V gene's germline CDR1 is SGDLS and CDR2 YYNGEE. V dropped 1 base and J dropped 0 bases, with 6 bases sitting between them. The CDR3 is 14 amino acids. The CDR3 region is CASSVWGSTDTQYF. CDR3 DNA sequence: TGTGCCAGCAGCGTATGGGGGAGCACAGATACGCAGTATTTT.

This clonotype was detected many times. The chain employs TRBV6-1 and TRBJ1-4; unclear D gene. The CDR3 is 15 residues long. Germline CDR1 is MNHNS and CDR2 is SASEGT. The V gene lost 5 bases and the J gene lost 0 bases, with 10 bases spanning the gap. CDR3 coding DNA: TGTGCCAGCAGTTATGGAGGAGCAACTAATGAAAAACTGTTTTTT. This sequence encodes CASSYGGATNEKLFF.

The V and J genes are TRBV28 and TRBJ2-1, with D possibly called TRBD1 or TRBD2 (5 bases each). The CDR3 runs 15 residues. Germline values: CDR1 MDHEN, CDR2 SYDVKM. V shed 2 bases and J shed 3 bases, with 11 bases lying between them. The CDR3 coding sequence is TGTGCCAGCAGTTTAGGGGGTCGCATCTACAATGAGCAGTTCTTC. Translating it yields CASSLGGRIYNEQFF.

This clonotype was observed at least ten times. The rearrangement uses TRBV27 and TRBJ1-5, with no clear D. Germline V gene data show CDR1 as MNHEY and CDR2 as SMNVEV (reference sequence). The V end was cut by 2 bases, the J end by 5 bases, with 13 bases between. CDR3 size: 15 residues. The CDR3 protein is CASSLRSGSDQPQHF. In DNA, the CDR3 is TGTGCCAGCAGTTTACGATCCGGATCGGATCAGCCCCAGCATTTT.

This clonotype was recorded at least ten times. This chain links TRBV24-1 with TRBJ2-3; D could derive from TRBD1 or TRBD2 (5 bases each). Trimming removed 4 bases at V and 4 bases at J, with 17 bases between. In germline, CDR1 is KGHDR, CDR2 SFDVKD. CDR3 size: 16 residues. This CDR3 is CATSEPGFQRADTQYF. CDR3 bases: TGTGCCACCAGTGAACCAGGGTTCCAGAGGGCAGATACGCAGTATTTT.

The rearrangement uses TRBV2 and TRBJ1-5; TRBD1 matches at 9 bases. Germline CDR1 and CDR2: SNHLY and FYNNEI. The V and J ends lost 6 bases and 4 bases, in that order; junction bases with no gene match: 7. The CDR3 has 15 amino acids. The CDR3 DNA is TGTGCCAGCAGACCGGGACAGGGCCAAAATCAGCCCCAGCATTTT. This gives the protein CASRPGQGQNQPQHF.

The V gene is TRBV4-3, the J gene TRBJ2-3, with D maybe TRBD1 (5 bases). This CDR3 is built from 17 residues. Trimming shortened V by 2 bases and J by 0 bases, and 15 bases separated the two germline ends. CDR1 LGHNA and CDR2 YSLEER come from the germline V gene. CDR3: CASSQKTQGTSTDTQYF. The CDR3 DNA follows: TGCGCCAGCAGCCAAAAAACTCAGGGCACCAGCACAGATACGCAGTATTTT.

The V gene is TRBV4-3, the J gene TRBJ1-2; TRBD1 matches at 7 bases. This CDR3 comprises 15 residues. Germline CDR1 LGHNA, CDR2 YSLEER. Trimming took 4 bases from V and 2 from J; bases not matched to a gene: 7. The CDR3 DNA reads as TGCGCCAGCAGCCCCTACATGGACAGGAACTATGGCTACACCTTC. Residues: CASSPYMDRNYGYTF.

This clonotype was recorded many times. The chain combines TRBV12-3 or TRBV12-4 with TRBJ1-5; D is uncertain. Trimming shortened V by 5 bases and J by 5 bases, and 7 bases separated the two germline ends. The CDR3 extends over 12 amino acids. The DNA of the CDR3 is TGTGCCAGCAGTCCCCAGTATCAGCCCCAGCATTTT. This translates into CASSPQYQPQHF.

The gene calls are TRBV20-1 and TRBJ2-7; the match to TRBD2 covers 7 bases. The J segment lost 3 bases and the V segment lost 0 bases, leaving 8 bases of the junction unmatched. CDR1 is DFQATT and CDR2 is SNEGSKA in the germline V gene (reference sequence). The CDR3 consists of 15 residues. CDR3 sequence reads: CSARDQASGDYEQYF. The CDR3 DNA reads as TGCAGTGCTAGAGATCAGGCTAGCGGAGACTACGAGCAGTACTTC.

This clonotype was observed a handful of times. The chain uses TRBV12-3 or TRBV12-4 and TRBJ1-4; D gene unclear. V lost 6 bases, J lost 11 bases, and 13 bases lay in between. This CDR3 is 12 amino acids long. For the CDR3, the DNA is TGTGCCAGCAGCCGGGGAATGGAGAAACTGTTTTTT. It codes for CASSRGMEKLFF.

A few counts support this clonotype. The CDR3 DNA follows: TGTGCCAGCAGTGCCGGGACAGGGGCTCAGCCCCAGCATTTT. Translating it yields CASSAGTGAQPQHF. The chain links TRBV6-1 to TRBJ1-5; 10 positions agree with TRBD1. The CDR3 length is 14 residues. Trimming cost V 4 bases and J 6 bases; bases outside gene matches: 3. Looked up from germline, CDR1 is MNHNS and CDR2 is SASEGT.

The chain joins TRBV28 to TRBJ2-7; D perhaps matches TRBD2 (5 bases). CDR3 length: 16 amino acids. V was pared by 2 bases and J by 0 bases, with 14 bases between. Germline V gene sequence: CDR1 MDHEN, CDR2 SYDVKM. The DNA for the CDR3 is TGTGCCAGCAGTTTAGGAGGAGAGTACGACTCCTACGAGCAGTACTTC. It is translated as CASSLGGEYDSYEQYF.

Many counts were recorded for this clonotype. This chain uses TRBV6-1 with TRBJ2-7; the D gene is possibly TRBD1 (5 bases). Trimming removed 8 bases from V and 5 bases from J, with 16 bases in between. This CDR3 has 13 residues. CDR1 is MNHNS, CDR2 SASEGT, per germline. CDR3 loop: CASLPTWGNEQYF. The CDR3 DNA follows: TGTGCCAGCCTTCCTACGTGGGGCAACGAGCAGTACTTC.

This clonotype has a count of ten or more. V is TRBV5-1 and J is TRBJ1-6; D is unresolved. The CDR3 contains 16 residues. In germline, CDR1 is SGHRS, CDR2 YFSETQ. Trimming pared 0 bases from V and 1 base from J, leaving 8 bases between. The CDR3 DNA is TGCGCCAGCAGCTTGGAATCTGTGTCCTATAATTCACCCCTCCACTTT. It translates to CASSLESVSYNSPLHF.

This clonotype has a count of ten or more. The gene calls are TRBV28 and TRBJ2-7; D not resolved. The CDR3 consists of 15 residues. Per the germline V gene, CDR1 is MDHEN and CDR2 is SYDVKM. V dropped 6 bases and J dropped 0 bases, with 15 bases sitting between them. This CDR3 is CASSRTGRSSYEQYF. The CDR3 DNA follows: TGTGCCAGCAGCCGAACCGGACGGAGCTCCTACGAGCAGTACTTC.

Many counts were recorded for this clonotype. The V gene is TRBV2, the J gene TRBJ2-6, with D unresolved. CDR3 size: 14 residues. V shed 5 bases and J shed 1 base, with 6 bases lying between them. Germline V gene sequence: CDR1 SNHLY, CDR2 FYNNEI. The chain's CDR3 is CASSLKSGANVLTF. CDR3 sequence (DNA): TGTGCCAGCAGTCTTAAATCTGGGGCCAACGTCCTGACTTTC.

Ten or more counts support this clonotype. The V call is TRBV6-1, the J call TRBJ2-7; 7 nucleotides match TRBD1. This CDR3 region has 16 residues. Per germline, CDR1 MNHNS and CDR2 SASEGT. Unmatched junction bases numbered 17, after V lost 6 bases and J lost 6 bases. The DNA of the CDR3 is TGTGCCAGCAGGGACGAACAGGGGCCTGTTTCTGCCGAGCAGTACTTC. This encodes CASRDEQGPVSAEQYF.

This clonotype appeared many times. The J gene is TRBJ2-5, the V gene TRBV28; tentatively, D is TRBD1 or TRBD2 (5 bases each). V lost 5 bases and J lost 5, with 15 bases in between. The germline CDR1 and CDR2 sequences are MDHEN and SYDVKM. The CDR3 has 14 amino acids. The CDR3 region has the DNA TGTGCCAGCAGTGACTCCTGGGGGATGGAGACCCAGTACTTC. Translated, it gives CASSDSWGMETQYF.

The chain employs TRBV7-2 and TRBJ2-3; TRBD2 matches at 7 bases. CDR1 and CDR2 from the germline V gene are SGHTA and FQGNSA. This CDR3 comprises 16 residues. V shed 5 bases, J shed 7 bases, and the junction held 15 bases outside the gene matches. Here the CDR3 DNA reads TGTGCCAGCAGCCCGCTGGGACTACCGGGTGGAAATACGCAGTATTTT. This gives the protein CASSPLGLPGGNTQYF. The whole variable domain, remainder taken from reference TRBV7-2 and TRBJ2-3, is GAGVSQSPSNKVTEKGKDVELRCDPISGHTALYWYRQSLGQGLEFLIYFQGNSAPDKSGLPSDRFSAERTGGSVSTLTIQRTQQEDSAVYLCASSPLGLPGGNTQYFGPGTRLTVL.

The J gene is TRBJ2-5, the V gene TRBV30; 8 bases are shared with TRBD1. Germline trimming cut 8 bases from V and 5 bases from J; bases unmatched to any gene: 7. The germline gives CDR1 GTSNPN, CDR2 SVGIG (reference sequence). The CDR3 sequence is 12 residues long. CDR3 amino acids: CAADRVSETQYF. The CDR3, as DNA: TGTGCCGCGGACAGGGTCTCGGAGACCCAGTACTTC.

The chain couples TRBV4-3 to TRBJ2-7; possible D gene TRBD1, 6 bases. V was shortened by 3 bases and J by 4 bases, with 19 bases between the two germline ends. This CDR3 spans 16 amino acids. Germline values: CDR1 LGHNA, CDR2 YSLEER. The CDR3 DNA reads TGCGCCAGCAGCCAGGACCGGGACACGGGAATTTACGAGCAGTACTTC. Its translation: CASSQDRDTGIYEQYF.

This clonotype was counted between two and nine times. The genes are TRBV6-1 and TRBJ1-2; 8 bases are a match to TRBD1. Trimming removed 6 bases from V and 4 bases from J; junction bases left unmatched: 4. The CDR3 is 13 residues long. Germline CDR1 and CDR2: MNHNS and SASEGT. The CDR3 sequence is CASRDGQGYGYTF. The DNA for the CDR3 is TGTGCCAGCAGGGATGGACAGGGCTATGGCTACACCTTC.

V is TRBV28 and J is TRBJ2-5, with a tentative D call TRBD2 (7 bases). There are 14 residues in the CDR3. Germline V gives CDR1 MDHEN, CDR2 SYDVKM. Trimming stripped 2 bases from V and 5 bases from J, with 12 bases between. CDR3 amino acids: CASSLRRGAETQYF. The CDR3 nucleotides are TGTGCCAGCAGTTTAAGACGGGGGGCCGAGACCCAGTACTTC.